These 17 T cell receptor beta chains originate from one sample sequenced in a study of CD8 T cells in Susac syndrome. Random hexamers were used to reverse transcribe 0.5 to 1 ug of RNA. TCRdb called the immunoSEQ multiplex PCR reads again in MiXCR, with one record for every CDR3 protein. The data contain 100,000 to 150,000 distinct CDR3 sequences, about 95% of them singletons. The material sequenced was CD4+ T cells from PBMCs. These receptors were collected from a human donor in good health.

The rearrangement uses TRBV7-2 and TRBJ1-5; D is undetermined. This CDR3 is 13 amino acids long. V shed 3 bases and J shed 1 base, with 4 bases lying between them. CDR1 is SGHTA and CDR2 is FQGNSA in the germline V gene. CDR3 DNA: TGTGCCAGCAGCTTGAGAAGCAATCAGCCCCAGCATTTT. This encodes CASSLRSNQPQHF.

J is TRBJ2-1 and V is TRBV3-1; D remains ambiguous. V lost 0 bases to trimming and J lost 0 bases, with 3 bases between them. Germline-derived CDR1 and CDR2 are LGHDT and YNNKEL (reference sequence). This CDR3 has 14 residues. CDR3: CASSQDPSYNEQFF. CDR3 coding DNA: TGTGCCAGCAGCCAAGATCCCTCCTACAATGAGCAGTTCTTC.

This rearrangement joins TRBV2 to TRBJ2-7, with unresolved D. The V end lost 4 bases, the J end lost 1 base, and 11 bases lay between the germline ends. Germline assignment: CDR1 SNHLY and CDR2 FYNNEI. The CDR3 has 14 amino acids. CDR3 amino acids: CASSAGPESYEQYF. The DNA for the CDR3 is TGTGCCAGCAGTGCCGGACCTGAATCCTACGAGCAGTACTTC.

The rearrangement joins TRBV6-2 or TRBV6-3 to TRBJ1-2; a possible D gene is TRBD1 (5 bases). CDR1 is MNHEY and CDR2 is SVGEGT in the germline V gene. There are 16 residues in the CDR3. Trimming took 7 bases from V and 0 from J, leaving 18 bases between them. The CDR3 sequence is CASTLPGLRANYGYTF. The CDR3 DNA is TGTGCCAGCACCCTACCGGGACTGCGAGCTAACTATGGCTACACCTTC.

The CDR3 DNA sequence: TGCGCCAGCAGCCAAGATTTTGGTGACGTGAACACTGAAGCTTTCTTT. Residues: CASSQDFGDVNTEAFF. This chain connects TRBV4-1 to TRBJ1-1; D unclear. CDR3 length: 16 amino acids. Per germline, CDR1 MGHRA and CDR2 YSYEKL. Deletions cut 0 bases from V and 0 bases from J, with 11 bases between.

The chain employs TRBV28 and TRBJ1-2; TRBD1 matches at 7 bases. V shed 5 bases, J shed 0 bases, and the junction held 6 bases outside the gene matches. The CDR3 is made up of 15 amino acids. Germline CDR1 MDHEN, CDR2 SYDVKM. The CDR3 loop reads CASSPSTGPNYGYTF. The CDR3, as DNA: TGTGCCAGCAGTCCCTCGACAGGGCCTAACTATGGCTACACCTTC.

This clonotype was seen just once. The genes are TRBV19 and TRBJ1-2, with 7 bases that match TRBD1. The CDR3 sequence is 14 residues long. CDR1 is LNHDA and CDR2 is SQIVND in the germline V gene (reference sequence). V was pared by 9 bases and J by 5 bases, with 12 bases of the junction left unmatched. The CDR3, as DNA: TGTGCCAGCCTCCGGGACAGCACTTCTTATGGCTACACCTTC. It translates to CASLRDSTSYGYTF.

The genes are TRBV19 and TRBJ2-7; TRBD1 aligns across 9 bases. The J segment lost 2 bases and the V segment lost 8 bases, leaving 7 bases of the junction unmatched. This CDR3 is 14 amino acids long. Germline V gives CDR1 LNHDA, CDR2 SQIVND (reference sequence). CDR3 sequence reads: CASAIRTGAYEQYF. The CDR3 DNA follows: TGTGCCAGTGCCATAAGGACAGGGGCCTACGAGCAGTACTTC.

The gene calls are TRBV3-1 and TRBJ1-1, with D possibly TRBD1 on 6 matching bases. Germline CDR1 and CDR2: LGHDT and YNNKEL (reference sequence). The CDR3 spans 15 residues. V shed 1 base and J shed 3 bases, with 12 bases lying between them. The DNA of the CDR3 is TGTGCCAGCAGCCAAGCTGGACAGATATACACTGAAGCTTTCTTT. This encodes CASSQAGQIYTEAFF. Complete variable domain (other parts from reference TRBV3-1 and TRBJ1-1): DTAVSQTPKYLVTQMGNDKSIKCEQNLGHDTMYWYKQDSKKFLKIMFSYNNKELIINETVPNRFSPKSPDKAHLNLHINSLELGDSAVYFCASSQAGQIYTEAFFGQGTRLTVV.

The V call is TRBV20-1, the J call TRBJ2-3; D remains unclear. CDR3 size: 11 residues. Between the trimmed V and J ends, which lost 3 bases and 4 bases, there was a span of 5 bases. Germline CDR1 DFQATT, CDR2 SNEGSKA (reference sequence). The CDR3 sequence is CSASPSDTQYF. Written as DNA, the CDR3 is TGCAGTGCTAGTCCCTCAGATACGCAGTATTTT.

The chain links TRBV14 to TRBJ2-7; D is unresolved. V shed 4 bases and J shed 6 bases, with 7 bases lying between them. The CDR3 covers 11 residues. The V gene's germline CDR1 is SGHDN and CDR2 FVKESK. The CDR3 spells CASSRNSEQYF. The CDR3 DNA is TGTGCCAGCAGCCGCAATTCCGAGCAGTACTTC.

This clonotype was recorded only once. J is TRBJ1-1 and V is TRBV30; D is undetermined. Trimming shortened V by 1 base and J by 5 bases, and 14 bases separated the two germline ends. There are 14 residues in the CDR3. Germline loops: CDR1 GTSNPN, CDR2 SVGIG (reference sequence). The DNA for the CDR3 is TGTGCCTGGAGTGACAATACCGGGCGGACTGAAGCTTTCTTT. Protein sequence: CAWSDNTGRTEAFF.

V gene TRBV2 combines with J gene TRBJ1-2; maybe TRBD1 (6 bases). This CDR3 has 14 residues. V was clipped by 6 bases and J by 1 base, with 12 bases between them. Germline assignment: CDR1 SNHLY and CDR2 FYNNEI. The CDR3 DNA follows: TGTGCCAGCAGCGATTACAGGGTTAACTATGGCTACACCTTC. This codes for CASSDYRVNYGYTF.

The J gene is TRBJ2-6, the V gene TRBV9; D perhaps matches TRBD1 (5 bases). CDR3 length equals 15 residues. Germline V lookup: CDR1 SGDLS, CDR2 YYNGEE. With 1 base removed from V and 3 bases from J, the gap between germline ends came to 8 bases. CDR3 loop: CASSVQGDGANVLTF. The CDR3 DNA follows: TGTGCCAGCAGCGTACAAGGGGATGGGGCCAACGTCCTGACTTTC.

V is TRBV5-1 and J is TRBJ2-3, with TRBD2 matching over 7 bases. Germline V CDR1 and CDR2: SGHRS, YFSETQ. V shed 2 bases, J shed 0 bases, and the junction held 3 bases outside the gene matches. This CDR3 has 15 residues. The CDR3 DNA sequence: TGCGCCAGCAGCTTACCTAGCGGTAGCACAGATACGCAGTATTTT. The encoded protein is CASSLPSGSTDTQYF.

V usage is TRBV20-1 and J usage is TRBJ2-1; 10 positions match TRBD2. The CDR3 runs 16 residues. Germline V gene data show CDR1 as DFQATT and CDR2 as SNEGSKA (reference sequence). V shed 3 bases, J shed 4 bases, and the junction held 9 bases outside the gene matches. Here the CDR3 reads CSASARTSGEYNEQFF. Written as DNA, the CDR3 is TGCAGTGCTAGTGCCCGGACTAGCGGAGAGTACAATGAGCAGTTCTTC.

V is TRBV6-2 or TRBV6-3 and J is TRBJ1-3; D is undetermined. Germline V gene data show CDR1 as MNHEY and CDR2 as SVGEGT. The CDR3 consists of 14 residues. The germline V and J ends were trimmed by 7 bases and 0 bases, with 10 bases remaining between them. The CDR3 nucleotides read TGTGCCAGCACCGAGATGAGCTCTGGAAACACCATATATTTT. This translates into CASTEMSSGNTIYF.